Listed below are T cell receptor beta chains from one sample, sequenced in a study of blood T cell repertoires in COVID-19. Generated by immunoSEQ multiplex PCR, the TCRdb table keeps only in-frame clones and is missing some. The table shows 44,000 or so clones, with 69% occurring only once. The material sequenced was peripheral blood. The receptors were sampled from a man older than 75 with acute or convalescent COVID-19. The CDR3 runs from the conserved cysteine through the conserved F or W. The D gene is left open where the match is weak. Size is omitted from some rows. Given values are once, few, many or a class for expanded clones.

clone_size j_call v_call d_call cdr3_nt cdr3_aa
few TRBJ1-4 TRBV25-1 TRBD1 TGTGCCAGCAGTGACCCGACAGGGAAAAAACTGTTTTTT CASSDPTGKKLFF
NA TRBJ2-5 TRBV4-1 TRBD2 TGCGCCAGCAGCCAAGCACCCCCCGGGACTAGCGGCCAAGAGACCCAGTACTTC CASSQAPPGTSGQETQYF
NA TRBJ1-1 TRBV6-5 NA TGTGCCAGCAGTTACCTCCCCGGCCGTCGCGGGACTGAAGCTTTCTTT CASSYLPGRRGTEAFF
once TRBJ2-4 TRBV15 TRBD2 TGTGCCACCAGGACTAGCGGGGGGGCTTACATTCAGTACTTC CATRTSGGAYIQYF
NA TRBJ1-1 TRBV29-1 NA TGCAGCGTCCTAGGGGACTACAGTACTGAAGCTTTCTTT CSVLGDYSTEAFF
NA TRBJ1-4 TRBV24-1 NA TGTGCCACCAGTGATTTGCAGCGGTCAGGGGCAGATGAAAAACTGTTTTTT CATSDLQRSGADEKLFF
NA TRBJ2-7 TRBV27 NA TGTGCCAGCAGTTTATCATCTAGTGGCGACGAGCAGTACTTC CASSLSSSGDEQYF
NA TRBJ2-7 TRBV5-6 NA TGTGCCAGCAGCTCGGGATGGACCGTGTCCTACGAGCAGTACTTC CASSSGWTVSYEQYF
once TRBJ2-3 TRBV11-3 NA TGTGCCAGCAGCCCCTCGTTCGGGGAAGGCACAGATACGCAGTATTTT CASSPSFGEGTDTQYF
NA TRBJ2-7 TRBV10-3 NA TGTGCCATCAGTGAACATGCGACATCCTACGAGCAGTACTTC CAISEHATSYEQYF
NA TRBJ1-4 TRBV10-3 TRBD1 TGTGCCGCCGCAGCGGCAGGGGGCGGAGAAAAACTGTTTTTT CAAAAAGGGEKLFF
NA TRBJ2-2 TRBV7-2 NA TGTGCCAGCAGCTTTTTAAACACCGGGGAGCTGTTTTTT CASSFLNTGELFF
NA TRBJ1-2 TRBV7-2 NA TGTGCCAGCAGCTTAGTCGGCCAGGCAATCTATGGCTACACCTTC CASSLVGQAIYGYTF
once TRBJ2-5 TRBV29-1 NA TGCAGCGTTGAATGGGGCTCCGGGGAGACCCAGTACTTC CSVEWGSGETQYF
few TRBJ1-1 TRBV2 NA TGTGCCAGCAGCGGACAGCTCCTTGTAGCTTTCTTT CASSGQLLVAFF
NA TRBJ1-2 TRBV6-5 NA TGTGCCAGCAGCTCCGGGAGCTATGGCTACACCTTC CASSSGSYGYTF
once TRBJ1-6 TRBV6-2/TRBV6-3 NA TGTGCCAGCAGTCTCACCGGGCGGGGGCGATCCTATAATTCACCCCTCCACTTT CASSLTGRGRSYNSPLHF